The clone carrying this T cell receptor (beta chain) occurred a few times. What it binds is not known. The data belong to a study of T cell repertoires in cytomegalovirus infection. Overall study context: CMV infection and matching HLA type were both indicated by public TCR beta signatures. Overall study findings and caveats: HLA-C-restricted, CMV-specific TCR beta clonotypes were dominant ex vivo.

TCRdb used MiXCR to reprocess the reads, holding one entry per CDR3 protein. The sample holds some 400,000 distinct CDR3 sequences, 30% to 40% seen once. V lost 2 bases and J lost 4; bases outside the gene matches: 8. The CDR3 consists of 15 residues. Germline V lookup: CDR1 MNHNS, CDR2 SASEGT. The receptor comes from a human donor in good health (CMV status not recorded). Some clones in this sample may be carry-over from other donors' samples. The chain joins TRBV6-1 to TRBJ2-7, with 7 bases identical to TRBD1. Source material: PBMCs. Here the CDR3 reads CASSELRDSIYEQYF. In DNA, the CDR3 is TGTGCCAGCAGTGAACTCCGGGACAGTATTTACGAGCAGTACTTC.